The source of this T cell receptor beta chain is a study of graft-versus-host responses after intestinal transplantation. About the research overall: All of the recipients had induction that used anti-thymocyte globulin, then tacrolimus and steroids for around three years.

Sequencing used immunoSEQ multiplex PCR; TCRdb keeps in-frame clones, though not all of them. The sample gives 28,000 or so clones, approximately 80% of which show up once; approximately 20% is in the top ten. Concerning this clone: Its antigen is currently unknown.

The CDR3 sequence is 15 residues long. The V gene lost 7 bases and the J gene lost 0 bases, with 16 bases spanning the gap. Germline V CDR1 and CDR2: LNHDA, SQIVND (reference sequence). Study results and caveats: GvH clones appeared in recipient marrow, some first in ileum or blood.

The chain employs TRBV19 and TRBJ2-7; possibly TRBD2 for D (6 bases). This TCR derives from a human donor who received an intestinal transplant. The sequenced sample was unstimulated CD8+ T cells sorted from spleen or lymph node cells, obtained before intestinal transplant. CDR3 residues: CASTMGLGGSYEQYF. The CDR3 nucleotides are TGTGCCAGTACAATGGGACTCGGGGGCTCCTACGAGCAGTACTTC.